Below are 31 T cell receptor beta chains sequenced from a single sample in a study of cytomegalovirus exposure and HLA in healthy donors. Use of 60 Vbeta and 13 Jbeta primers characterized the PCR. Measured with immunoSEQ multiplex PCR; TCRdb has only the in-frame clones, and not every one. The sample has about 140,000 clones, around three quarters seen once. The sequencing sample was made of PBMCs. Receptors originate from a man aged 35-49 years in good health and CMV-seropositive.

This chain connects TRBV6-1 to TRBJ2-3; 15 bases align to TRBD2. V lost 3 bases and J lost 1; bases outside the gene matches: 5. The CDR3 is 18 residues long. Germline CDR1 MNHNS, CDR2 SASEGT. CDR3 nucleotide sequence: TGTGCCAGCAGTGAGGCGGGACTAGCGGGGGGCCGCACAGATACGCAGTATTTT. Amino acids: CASSEAGLAGGRTDTQYF.

The chain carries TRBV5-8 and TRBJ2-1, with 14 bases lining up with TRBD2. This CDR3 has 18 residues. With 2 bases clipped from V and 3 bases from J, the junction kept 7 bases outside the gene matches. Germline V CDR1 and CDR2: SGHTS, YDEGEE. For the CDR3, the DNA is TGTGCCAGCAGCTTTTCGGGACTAGCGGGGGCCTTCTACAATGAGCAGTTCTTC. It is translated as CASSFSGLAGAFYNEQFF. Combining the CDR3 with reference TRBV5-8 and TRBJ2-1 gives the whole variable domain EAGVTQSPTHLIKTRGQQATLRCSPISGHTSVYWYQQALGLGLQFLLWYDEGEERNRGNFPPRFSGRQFPNYSSELNVNALELEDSALYLCASSFSGLAGAFYNEQFFGPGTRLTVL.

This chain uses TRBV6-5 with TRBJ1-1; D perhaps matches TRBD1 (5 bases). The V gene lost 5 bases and the J gene lost 4 bases, with 14 bases spanning the gap. The CDR3 contains 14 residues. CDR1 is MNHEY, CDR2 SVGAGI, per germline. The CDR3 sequence is CASSIGGIGTEAFF. In nucleotides, the CDR3 is TGTGCCAGCAGTATTGGGGGGATCGGCACTGAAGCTTTCTTT.

This clone was counted a single time. The chain carries TRBV15 and TRBJ2-3; 8 bases are shared with TRBD1. With V trimmed by 0 bases and J by 3 bases, 20 bases remained unmatched. Germline V lookup: CDR1 LNHNV, CDR2 YYDKDF (reference sequence). The CDR3 is 21 amino acids. The CDR3 nucleotides read TGTGCCACCAGCAGAGATACCCCGGACAGGGACTCGGTGTTTAGTACAGATACGCAGTATTTT. It is translated as CATSRDTPDRDSVFSTDTQYF.

This chain connects TRBV29-1 to TRBJ1-2; TRBD1 matches 8 bases. The V and J ends lost 3 bases and 0 bases, in that order; junction bases with no gene match: 9. This CDR3 has 16 residues. In germline, CDR1 is SQVTM, CDR2 ANQGSEA. The CDR3 DNA sequence: TGCAGCGTTGAGACCTACAGGGGGAACCCTAACTATGGCTACACCTTC. This codes for CSVETYRGNPNYGYTF.

The genes are TRBV28 and TRBJ1-6; 8 bases are a match to TRBD1. Unmatched junction bases numbered 8, after V lost 6 bases and J lost 7 bases. CDR3 length: 15 amino acids. Per the germline V gene, CDR1 is MDHEN and CDR2 is SYDVKM. CDR3: CASRLQGAQNSPLHF. The CDR3, as DNA: TGTGCCAGCAGACTTCAGGGGGCGCAGAATTCACCCCTCCACTTT.

This clone occurred a few times. V gene TRBV5-4 combines with J gene TRBJ1-2; D is perhaps TRBD1 (6 bases). CDR1 SGHNT and CDR2 YYREEE come from the germline V gene (reference sequence). This CDR3 is built from 15 residues. V was shortened by 1 base and J by 2 bases, with 12 bases between the two germline ends. CDR3 bases: TGTGCCAGCAGCTTGAGCAGGGGCGAGAACTATGGCTACACCTTC. Its protein is CASSLSRGENYGYTF.

The V and J genes are TRBV10-3 and TRBJ1-5; 7 bases are a match to TRBD1. CDR1 and CDR2 from the germline V gene are ENHRY and SYGVKD. J lost 3 bases, V lost 2 bases, and 7 bases had no gene match. The CDR3 has 16 residues. CDR3 DNA sequence: TGTGCCATCAGTGAGGGACAGGACATAGCCAATCAGCCCCAGCATTTT. Translation gives CAISEGQDIANQPQHF.

The chain recombines TRBV6-5 with TRBJ1-2; 7 bases line up with TRBD1. The J segment lost 8 bases and the V segment lost 2 bases, leaving 8 bases of the junction unmatched. There are 14 residues in the CDR3. Looked up from germline, CDR1 is MNHEY and CDR2 is SVGAGI. For the CDR3, the DNA is TGTGCCAGCAGTTACGGGGGCCGGACAGGCGGCTACACCTTC. This codes for CASSYGGRTGGYTF.

J is TRBJ1-2 and V is TRBV25-1; 10 bases align to TRBD1. Germline trimming cut 6 bases from V and 3 bases from J; bases unmatched to any gene: 4. CDR3 length: 14 residues. The V gene's germline CDR1 is MGHDK and CDR2 SYGVNS. CDR3 bases: TGTGCCAGCAGAGTAGGACAGGGGGACTATGGCTACACCTTC. The encoded protein is CASRVGQGDYGYTF.

J is TRBJ1-5 and V is TRBV6-6; 10 nucleotides match TRBD1. The germline gives CDR1 MNHNY, CDR2 SVGAGI (reference sequence). CDR3 length: 15 amino acids. V shed 6 bases, J shed 6 bases, and the junction held 8 bases outside the gene matches. CDR3 bases: TGTGCCAGCAGCACCCGGGGACAGGGGAGTCAGCCCCAGCATTTT. Translating gives CASSTRGQGSQPQHF.

The genes are TRBV5-5 and TRBJ2-6; D unresolved. Germline V gene data show CDR1 as SGHKS and CDR2 as YYEKEE (reference sequence). Trimming took off 0 bases at V and 0 bases at J, with 7 bases between the two ends. The CDR3 is made up of 16 amino acids. CDR3 residues: CASSLGHLSGANVLTF. Written as DNA, the CDR3 is TGTGCCAGCAGCTTGGGGCATCTCTCTGGGGCCAACGTCCTGACTTTC.

In its sample, this clone was seen once. The chain recombines TRBV4-1 with TRBJ1-2; TRBD1 matches 10 bases. Germline loops: CDR1 MGHRA, CDR2 YSYEKL. With V trimmed by 4 bases and J by 8 bases, 7 bases remained unmatched. The CDR3 is 14 amino acids. DNA for the CDR3: TGCGCCAGCAGCCTAAGACAGGGGGCGCCGGGCTACACCTTC. Its protein product is CASSLRQGAPGYTF.

The chain couples TRBV28 to TRBJ1-4; D uncertain. CDR1 and CDR2 (germline): MDHEN, SYDVKM. CDR3 size: 13 residues. The CDR3 sequence is CAGGVPPGEKLFF. The CDR3 DNA sequence: TGTGCGGGTGGCGTCCCCCCGGGAGAAAAACTGTTTTTT.

The chain recombines TRBV28 with TRBJ1-2; 7 nucleotides match TRBD1. This CDR3 has 12 residues. Trimming cost V 3 bases and J 7 bases; bases outside gene matches: 2. Germline CDR1 reads MDHEN; CDR2 reads SYDVKM. As DNA, the CDR3 is TGTGCCAGCAGTTTCGGGACAGTTGGCTACACCTTC. Protein: CASSFGTVGYTF.

The chain uses TRBV4-3 and TRBJ1-1, with TRBD1 as a possible D gene (6 bases). CDR1 and CDR2 from the germline V gene are LGHNA and YSLEER. The CDR3 spans 17 residues. Trimming shortened V by 0 bases and J by 1 base, and 15 bases separated the two germline ends. Here the CDR3 reads CASSQDAARTANTEAFF. CDR3 nucleotide sequence: TGCGCCAGCAGCCAAGATGCCGCTAGGACAGCGAACACTGAAGCTTTCTTT.

The chain has TRBV6-1 and TRBJ1-1; D remains unclear. The ends were cut back, 8 bases at V and 0 bases at J, with 13 bases in the middle. Per germline, CDR1 MNHNS and CDR2 SASEGT. The CDR3 has 14 residues. CDR3 sequence reads: CASCGLWLNTEAFF. In DNA form, the CDR3 reads TGTGCCAGCTGCGGGTTATGGCTGAACACTGAAGCTTTCTTT.

The genes are TRBV6-5 and TRBJ1-1, with D unclear. The germline CDR1 and CDR2 sequences are MNHEY and SVGAGI. The length of the CDR3 is 13 residues. V was cut by 0 bases and J by 8 bases, with 10 bases left in between. The DNA for the CDR3 is TGTGCCAGCAGTTACTCGCGGGCGTACGAAGCTTTCTTT. It specifies CASSYSRAYEAFF.

As regards this clone: Other nucleotide sequences in the sample specify the same CDR3. J is TRBJ2-7 and V is TRBV29-1; TRBD1 agrees at 7 bases. The CDR3 is 13 residues long. With 7 bases clipped from V and 4 bases from J, the junction kept 10 bases outside the gene matches. CDR1 SQVTM and CDR2 ANQGSEA come from the germline V gene. The CDR3 reads CSAVDRSSYEQYF. CDR3 bases: TGCAGCGCGGTGGACAGGTCATCTTACGAGCAGTACTTC.

The rearrangement links TRBV7-9 to TRBJ2-5; no reliable D call. CDR1 and CDR2 (germline): SEHNR, FQNEAQ (reference sequence). Trimming removed 3 bases from V and 5 bases from J, with 19 bases in between. This CDR3 comprises 16 residues. The CDR3 sequence: CASSFGPRYPGETQYF. CDR3 sequence (DNA): TGTGCCAGCAGCTTCGGTCCGCGGTACCCCGGGGAGACCCAGTACTTC.

The V gene is TRBV4-2, the J gene TRBJ2-7, with a tentative D call TRBD2 (5 bases). The CDR3 contains 14 residues. V lost 2 bases and J lost 1, with 9 bases in between. Germline V CDR1 and CDR2: LGHNA, YNFKEQ. CDR3: CASSQTRTSYEQYF. The CDR3 DNA reads TGTGCCAGCAGCCAAACACGGACTTCCTACGAGCAGTACTTC.

This chain uses TRBV2 with TRBJ2-3; 9 bases fit TRBD1. J lost 1 base, V lost 8 bases, and 4 bases had no gene match. CDR1 is SNHLY and CDR2 is FYNNEI in the germline V gene. The CDR3 extends over 14 amino acids. For the CDR3, the DNA is TGTGCCAGCGCGAACAGGGGGCGCACAGATACGCAGTATTTT. Translated, it gives CASANRGRTDTQYF.

This clone was observed a single time. V and J are TRBV7-8 and TRBJ2-2; possible D gene TRBD1, 5 bases. The V gene's germline CDR1 is SGHVS and CDR2 FQNEAQ. V gave up 2 bases and J gave up 3 bases, with 13 bases separating them. The CDR3 runs 16 residues. CDR3 amino acids: CASSLWGSSDTGELFF. The CDR3 coding sequence is TGTGCCAGCAGCTTATGGGGCAGCTCGGACACCGGGGAGCTGTTTTTT.

This clone has just one count. The V call is TRBV15, the J call TRBJ1-1, with 7 bases matching TRBD1. V lost 5 bases and J lost 4; bases outside the gene matches: 4. This CDR3 has 13 residues. CDR1 is LNHNV, CDR2 YYDKDF, per germline (reference sequence). CDR3 loop: CATSGGGATEAFF. Here the CDR3 DNA reads TGTGCCACCAGCGGAGGGGGCGCCACTGAAGCTTTCTTT.

J is TRBJ2-5 and V is TRBV18; 7 positions match TRBD1. J was trimmed by 5 bases and V by 1 base; bases with no gene match: 4. Germline-derived CDR1 and CDR2 are KGHSH and LQKENI. CDR3 length equals 14 residues. In nucleotides, the CDR3 is TGTGCCAGCTCACCACTTGGACAGGAGGAGACCCAGTACTTC. Translated, it gives CASSPLGQEETQYF.

The gene calls are TRBV5-1 and TRBJ2-7, with D perhaps matching TRBD1 (5 bases). Trimming removed 3 bases at V and 0 bases at J, with 13 bases between. From germline, CDR1 is SGHRS and CDR2 YFSETQ. This CDR3 is built from 15 residues. CDR3 sequence: CASSSQGFTSYEQYF. DNA of the CDR3: TGCGCCAGCAGCTCCCAGGGATTCACCTCCTACGAGCAGTACTTC.

The chain links TRBV27 to TRBJ2-4; 11 positions match TRBD2. V was pared by 6 bases and J by 3 bases, with 13 bases of the junction left unmatched. CDR1 and CDR2 (germline): MNHEY, SMNVEV (reference sequence). The CDR3 runs 18 residues. CDR3 amino acids: CASSRLAGFPDDKNIQYF. DNA of the CDR3: TGTGCCAGCAGCCGACTAGCGGGATTTCCCGATGACAAAAACATTCAGTACTTC.

The chain links TRBV29-1 to TRBJ2-3, with D unclear. V was shortened by 3 bases and J by 2 bases, with 15 bases between the two germline ends. The CDR3 consists of 15 residues. Germline assignment: CDR1 SQVTM and CDR2 ANQGSEA. The CDR3: CSVDWSKESTDTQYF. CDR3 nucleotides: TGCAGCGTTGATTGGAGTAAGGAGTCCACAGATACGCAGTATTTT.

The rearrangement uses TRBV6-6 and TRBJ2-1, with TRBD1 identical over 9 bases. CDR1 is MNHNY, CDR2 SVGAGI, per germline (reference sequence). The CDR3 length is 14 residues. With 7 bases clipped from V and 7 bases from J, the junction kept 8 bases outside the gene matches. The CDR3: CASTLDRGVNEQFF. The CDR3 DNA follows: TGTGCCAGCACCCTGGACAGGGGCGTGAATGAGCAGTTCTTC.

The CDR3 region is CASSNRQGEITYEQYF. The CDR3 coding sequence is TGTGCCAGTAGCAACCGACAGGGGGAAATTACCTACGAGCAGTACTTC. This chain uses TRBV19 with TRBJ2-7; the match to TRBD1 covers 9 bases. CDR1 LNHDA and CDR2 SQIVND come from the germline V gene (reference sequence). The CDR3 is 16 residues long. Trimming removed 6 bases from V and 2 bases from J; junction bases left unmatched: 11.

This clone came up a few times. This CDR3 reads CASSLDPSMNTEAFF. CDR3 sequence (DNA): TGCGCCAGCAGCTTGGACCCCAGTATGAACACTGAAGCTTTCTTT. The chain uses TRBV5-1 and TRBJ1-1; unclear D gene. Trimming removed 0 bases from V and 0 bases from J, with 9 bases in between. The CDR3 spans 15 residues. Germline V gene lookup returns CDR1 SGHRS and CDR2 YFSETQ.